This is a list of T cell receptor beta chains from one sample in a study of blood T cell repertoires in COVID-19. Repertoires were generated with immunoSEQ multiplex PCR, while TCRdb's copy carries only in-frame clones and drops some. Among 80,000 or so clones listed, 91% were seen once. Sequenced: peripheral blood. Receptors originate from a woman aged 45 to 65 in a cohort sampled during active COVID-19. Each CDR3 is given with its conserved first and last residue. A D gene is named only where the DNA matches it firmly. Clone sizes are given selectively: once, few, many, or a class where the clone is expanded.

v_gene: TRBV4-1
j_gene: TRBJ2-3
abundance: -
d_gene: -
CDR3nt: TGCGCCAGCAGCCAAGAGATGCTTGCAGGCTGGGATACGCAGTATTTT
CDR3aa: CASSQEMLAGWDTQYF

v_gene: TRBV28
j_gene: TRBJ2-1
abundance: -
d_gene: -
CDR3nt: TGTGCCAGCAGTCCTTCTACCTTCGACAGGAGGTTCTACAATGAGCAGTTCTTC
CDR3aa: CASSPSTFDRRFYNEQFF

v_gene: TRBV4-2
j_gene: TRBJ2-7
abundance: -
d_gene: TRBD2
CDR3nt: TGTGCCAGCAGCCAAGATTATGCTAGCGGGATCTACGAGCAGTACTTC
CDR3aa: CASSQDYASGIYEQYF

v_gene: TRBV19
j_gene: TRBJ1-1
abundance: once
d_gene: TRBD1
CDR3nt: TGTGCCAGTACGGCCGGGACAGGGAGGGATGAAGCTTTCTTT
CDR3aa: CASTAGTGRDEAFF

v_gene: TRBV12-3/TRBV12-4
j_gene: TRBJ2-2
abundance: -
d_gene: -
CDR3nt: TGTGCCAGCCTTAGCTTGAACACCGGGGAGCTGTTTTTT
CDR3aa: CASLSLNTGELFF

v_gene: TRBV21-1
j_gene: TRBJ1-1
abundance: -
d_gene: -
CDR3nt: TGTGCCAGCAGGGACACCCTGAACACTGAAGCTTTCTTT
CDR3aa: CASRDTLNTEAFF

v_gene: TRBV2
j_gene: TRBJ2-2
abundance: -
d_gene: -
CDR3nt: TGTGCCAGCAGTGATGCCCAGGGGTATTCCGGGGAGCTGTTTTTT
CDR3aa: CASSDAQGYSGELFF

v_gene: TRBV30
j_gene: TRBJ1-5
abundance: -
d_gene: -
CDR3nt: TGTGCCTGGAGTGGTAGGGCAGGGGATCAGCCCCAGCATTTT
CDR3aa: CAWSGRAGDQPQHF

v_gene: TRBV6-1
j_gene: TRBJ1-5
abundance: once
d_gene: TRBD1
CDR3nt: TGTGCCAGCAGTGAACAGGGGGCAACTCAGCCCCAGCATTTT
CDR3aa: CASSEQGATQPQHF

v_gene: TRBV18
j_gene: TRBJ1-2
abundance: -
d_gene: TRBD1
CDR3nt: TGTGCCAGCTCACCGACGACAGGGGTGAGAGGCTACACCTTC
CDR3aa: CASSPTTGVRGYTF

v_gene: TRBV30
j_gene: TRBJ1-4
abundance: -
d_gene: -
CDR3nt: TGTGCCTGGAGTAGGCTAGTACATGAAAAACTGTTTTTT
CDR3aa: CAWSRLVHEKLFF

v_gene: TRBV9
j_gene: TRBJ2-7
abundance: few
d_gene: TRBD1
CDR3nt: TGTGCCAGCAGCCCGGGATCGGACAGGGGGCCCCTCCTTTTC
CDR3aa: CASSPGSDRGPLLF

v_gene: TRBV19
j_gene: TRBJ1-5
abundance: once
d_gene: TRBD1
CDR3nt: TGTGCCAGTAGTGCCCTCTCGGGACAGGGGTGGGCCCAGCATTTT
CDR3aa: CASSALSGQGWAQHF

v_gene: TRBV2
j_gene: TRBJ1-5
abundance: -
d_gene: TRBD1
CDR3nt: TGTGCCAGCAGTGCACAGGGGGCGTCACAGCCCCAGCATTTT
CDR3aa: CASSAQGASQPQHF

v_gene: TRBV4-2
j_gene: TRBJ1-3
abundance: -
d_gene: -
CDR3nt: TGTGCCAGCAGCCAAGAACGGGTCTACTCTGGAAACACCATATATTTT
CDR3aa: CASSQERVYSGNTIYF

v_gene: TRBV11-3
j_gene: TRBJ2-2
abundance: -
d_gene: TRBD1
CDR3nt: TGTGCCAGCAGCCCCGGGACAGGGCAGGATAAAGCCGGGGAGCTGTTTTTT
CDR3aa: CASSPGTGQDKAGELFF

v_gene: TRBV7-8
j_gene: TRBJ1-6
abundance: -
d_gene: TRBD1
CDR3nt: TGTGCCAGCAGCCCCCAGGGGGCTCCCCCCCACTTT
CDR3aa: CASSPQGAPPHF

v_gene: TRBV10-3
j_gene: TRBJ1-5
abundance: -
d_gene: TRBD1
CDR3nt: TGTGCCATTGGACAGGGGAGCAATCAGCCCCAGCATTTT
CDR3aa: CAIGQGSNQPQHF

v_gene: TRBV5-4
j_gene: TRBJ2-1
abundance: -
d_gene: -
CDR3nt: TGTGCCAGCAGCTTCACCGCGTACCCCTACAATGAGCAGTTCTTC
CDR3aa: CASSFTAYPYNEQFF

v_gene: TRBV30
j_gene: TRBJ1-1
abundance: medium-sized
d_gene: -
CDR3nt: TGTGCCTGGAGTGTACTTGGTGAAGCTTTCTTT
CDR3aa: CAWSVLGEAFF

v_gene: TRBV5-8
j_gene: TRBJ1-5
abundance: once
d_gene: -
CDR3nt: TGTGCCAGCAGTGGTAAGGGGATCACTCAGCCCCAGCATTTT
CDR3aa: CASSGKGITQPQHF

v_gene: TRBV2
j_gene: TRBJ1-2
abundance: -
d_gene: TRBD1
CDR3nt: TGTGCCAGCAGGGCCGGGACAGTCTATGGCTACACCTTC
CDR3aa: CASRAGTVYGYTF

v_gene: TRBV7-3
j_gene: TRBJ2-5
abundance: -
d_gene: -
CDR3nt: TGTGCCAGCAGCTTAAACGGGGGGCGAGAGACCCAGTACTTC
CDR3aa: CASSLNGGRETQYF

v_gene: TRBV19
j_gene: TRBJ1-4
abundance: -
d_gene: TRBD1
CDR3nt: TGTGCCAGTGGCAGGGGGCTTGCTAATGAAAAACTGTTTTTT
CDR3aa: CASGRGLANEKLFF

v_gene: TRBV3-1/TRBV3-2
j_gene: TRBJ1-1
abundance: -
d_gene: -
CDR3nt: TGTGCCAGCAGCCTCGGACAGCCGAACACTGAAGCTTTCTTT
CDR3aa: CASSLGQPNTEAFF

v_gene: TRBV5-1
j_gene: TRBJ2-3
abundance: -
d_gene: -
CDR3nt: TGCGCCAGCAGGGGGCTTCCCACAGATACGCAGTATTTT
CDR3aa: CASRGLPTDTQYF

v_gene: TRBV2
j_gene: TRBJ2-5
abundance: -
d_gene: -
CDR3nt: TGTGCCAGCAGAAACCGTGGAGACCAGTACTTC
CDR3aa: CASRNRGDQYF

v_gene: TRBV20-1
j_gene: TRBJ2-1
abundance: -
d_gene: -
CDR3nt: TGCAGTGCGGGGGACTTCAATGAGCAGTTCTTC
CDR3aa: CSAGDFNEQFF

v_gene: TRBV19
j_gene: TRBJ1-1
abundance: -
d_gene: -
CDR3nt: TGTGCCAGTAGTATAGGACCGGGGATCACTGAAGCTTTCTTT
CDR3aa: CASSIGPGITEAFF

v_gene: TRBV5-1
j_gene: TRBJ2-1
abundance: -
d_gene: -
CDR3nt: TGCGCCAGCAGCTTTAATGCAGGTGAAGAGCAGTTCTTC
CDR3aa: CASSFNAGEEQFF

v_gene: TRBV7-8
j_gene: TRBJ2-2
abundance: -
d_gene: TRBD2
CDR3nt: TGTGCCAGCAGCTTAGTAGCGGGAGATCGTAGCACCGGGGAGCTGTTTTTT
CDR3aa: CASSLVAGDRSTGELFF

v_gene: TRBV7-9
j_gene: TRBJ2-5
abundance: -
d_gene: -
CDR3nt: TGTGCCAGCAGCTATGGGAGATTCGGGACTCAGGGAGCCCAGTACTTC
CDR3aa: CASSYGRFGTQGAQYF

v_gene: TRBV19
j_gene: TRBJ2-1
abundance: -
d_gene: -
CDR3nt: TGTGCCAGTAGTATTAGGGACGGGAGTAGTGTAAATGAGCAGTTCTTC
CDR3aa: CASSIRDGSSVNEQFF

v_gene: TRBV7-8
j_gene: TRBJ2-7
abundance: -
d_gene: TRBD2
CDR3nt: TGTGCCAGCAGCTTAGGTTCGAGCGGGGGGGCCTACGAGCAGTACTTC
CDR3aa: CASSLGSSGGAYEQYF

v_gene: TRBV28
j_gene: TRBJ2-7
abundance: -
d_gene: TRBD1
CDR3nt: TGTGCCAGCAGTTTATCAGGGGGTGGGGTCGGTGAGCAGTACTTC
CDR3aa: CASSLSGGGVGEQYF

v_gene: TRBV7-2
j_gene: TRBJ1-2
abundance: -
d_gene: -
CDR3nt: TGTGCCAGCAGCGCTCGGGACACCGGGGCCTATGGCTACACCTTC
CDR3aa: CASSARDTGAYGYTF

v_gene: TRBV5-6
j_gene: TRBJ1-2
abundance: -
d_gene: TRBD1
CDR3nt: TGTGCCAGCAGCCTTGGGACAGTCTATGGCTACACCTTC
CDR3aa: CASSLGTVYGYTF

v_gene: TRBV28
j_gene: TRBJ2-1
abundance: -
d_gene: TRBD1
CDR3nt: TGTGCCAGCAACAACAGGGGAAGCTCCTACAATGAGCAGTTCTTC
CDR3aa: CASNNRGSSYNEQFF

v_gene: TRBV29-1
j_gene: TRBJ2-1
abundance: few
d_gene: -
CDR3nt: TGCAGCGTTGGGACAGATTATGGGTATGAGCAGTTCTTC
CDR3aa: CSVGTDYGYEQFF

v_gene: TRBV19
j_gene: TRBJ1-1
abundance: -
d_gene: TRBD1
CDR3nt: TGTGCCAGTACCCTACAGGGGGAGCCCACTGAAGCTTTCTTT
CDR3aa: CASTLQGEPTEAFF

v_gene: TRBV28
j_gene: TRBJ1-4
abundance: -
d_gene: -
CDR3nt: TGTGCCAGCGGAGGGACAACTAATGAAAAACTGTTTTTT
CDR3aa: CASGGTTNEKLFF

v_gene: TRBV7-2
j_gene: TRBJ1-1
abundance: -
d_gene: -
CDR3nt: TGTGCCAGCAGCTCGACAGAGGTGAACACTGAAGCTTTCTTT
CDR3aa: CASSSTEVNTEAFF

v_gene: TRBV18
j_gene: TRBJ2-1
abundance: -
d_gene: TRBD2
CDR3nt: TGTGCCAGCTCAACTCCGGGACTAGACTACAACGAGCAGTTCTTC
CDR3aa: CASSTPGLDYNEQFF

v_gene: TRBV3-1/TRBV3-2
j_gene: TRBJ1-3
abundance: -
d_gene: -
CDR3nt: TGTGCCAGCAGCCAAGATGGTGGCAGCTCTGGAAACACCATATATTTT
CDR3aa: CASSQDGGSSGNTIYF

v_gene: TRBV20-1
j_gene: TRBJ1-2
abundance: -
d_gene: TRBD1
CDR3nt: TGCAGTGCCCCCGAGCAGGGGGCTCACACCTTC
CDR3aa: CSAPEQGAHTF

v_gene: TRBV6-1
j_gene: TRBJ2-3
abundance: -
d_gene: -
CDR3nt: TGTGCCAGCAGTGAAGGCGGGAACGCAGATACGCAGTATTTT
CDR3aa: CASSEGGNADTQYF

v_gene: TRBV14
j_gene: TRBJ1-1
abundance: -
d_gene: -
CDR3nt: TGTGCCAGCAGCCAAGGGCAAACGGCTTTCTTT
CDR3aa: CASSQGQTAFF

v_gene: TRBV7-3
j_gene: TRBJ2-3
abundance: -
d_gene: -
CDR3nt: TGTGCCAGCAGCTCGGACACCCAGACGCAGTATTTT
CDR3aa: CASSSDTQTQYF

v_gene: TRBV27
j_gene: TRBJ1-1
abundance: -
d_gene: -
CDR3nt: TGTGCCAGCAGTCCCAGGCCGGCAGGGAACACTGAAGCTTTCTTT
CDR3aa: CASSPRPAGNTEAFF

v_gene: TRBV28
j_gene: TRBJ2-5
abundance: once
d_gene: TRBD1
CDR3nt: TGTGCCAGCAATCTATACCCGGGACAGGGGATCCAGTACTTC
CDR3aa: CASNLYPGQGIQYF

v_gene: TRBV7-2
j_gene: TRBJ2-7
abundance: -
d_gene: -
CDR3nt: TGTGCCAGCAGCCGCGGGGACAGCTACGAGCAGTACTTC
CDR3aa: CASSRGDSYEQYF

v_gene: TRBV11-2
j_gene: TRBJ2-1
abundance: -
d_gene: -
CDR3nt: TGTGCCAGCAGCTTAGGAACGGATGAGCAGTTCTTC
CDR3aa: CASSLGTDEQFF

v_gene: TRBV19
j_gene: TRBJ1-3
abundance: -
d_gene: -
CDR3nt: TGTGCCAGTAGTACTACAGTGAGCTCTGGAAACACCATATATTTT
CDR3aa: CASSTTVSSGNTIYF

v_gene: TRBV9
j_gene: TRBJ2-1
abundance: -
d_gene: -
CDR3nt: TGTGCCAGCAGCGTAGGAGCGGAAGCGAGCTCCTACAATGAGCAGTTCTTC
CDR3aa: CASSVGAEASSYNEQFF

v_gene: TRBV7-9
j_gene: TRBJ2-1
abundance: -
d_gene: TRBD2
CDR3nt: TGTGCCAGCAGCTTAAGGGAACGGCTAGCGGGTTTAGATGAGCAGTTCTTC
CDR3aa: CASSLRERLAGLDEQFF

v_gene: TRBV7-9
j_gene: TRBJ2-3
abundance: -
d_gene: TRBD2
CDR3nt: TGTGCCAGCAGACCGACACCGGGACTAGCGGGCCCAGATACGCAGTATTTT
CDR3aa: CASRPTPGLAGPDTQYF

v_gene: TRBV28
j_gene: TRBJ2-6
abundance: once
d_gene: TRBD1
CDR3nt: TGTGCCAGCAGTTTACCTGGGACAGGGACGGGGGGGGCCAACGTCCTGACTTTC
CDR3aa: CASSLPGTGTGGANVLTF

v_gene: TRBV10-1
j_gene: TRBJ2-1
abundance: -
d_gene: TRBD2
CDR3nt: TGCGCCAGCGGTGAGACTAGCGTGTATGAGCAGTTCTTC
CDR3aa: CASGETSVYEQFF

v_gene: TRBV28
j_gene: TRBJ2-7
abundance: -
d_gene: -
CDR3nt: TGTGCCAGCAGTTTTAACTACGAGCAGTACTTC
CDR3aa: CASSFNYEQYF